A single T cell receptor beta chain is shown here with its context. Its specificity is not known. The conserved final phenylalanine or tryptophan is absent from the CDR3, which likely points to a read error. V was trimmed by 0 bases and J by 8 bases, leaving 13 bases between them. This CDR3 is 13 amino acids long. CDR1 and CDR2 from the germline V gene are GTSNPN and SVGIG (reference sequence). This sample is part of a study of T cell repertoires in cytomegalovirus infection. About the research overall: Both a matching HLA type and CMV infection were indicated by public TCR beta signatures.

TCRdb re-analysed the reads in MiXCR, keeping a single row per CDR3 protein. This sample carries 350,000 to 500,000 distinct CDR3 sequences, 25% to 40% of them seen once, and the ten largest clones take roughly an eighth. Whole-study findings and limits: Cumulative frequency of public TCR beta families picked out carriers of CMV plus the relevant HLA. CMV-specific HLA-C-restricted TCR beta clonotypes dominated the ex vivo response.

This receptor was obtained from a human donor in good health (CMV status not recorded). Some clones in this sample may be carry-over from other donors' samples. The genes are TRBV30 and TRBJ1-2; D is unclear. Sequences were obtained from PBMCs. CDR3 sequence (DNA): TGTGCCTGGAGTGTAGATAGGTGGACGGGCTACACCTTA. This sequence encodes CAWSVDRWTGYTL.